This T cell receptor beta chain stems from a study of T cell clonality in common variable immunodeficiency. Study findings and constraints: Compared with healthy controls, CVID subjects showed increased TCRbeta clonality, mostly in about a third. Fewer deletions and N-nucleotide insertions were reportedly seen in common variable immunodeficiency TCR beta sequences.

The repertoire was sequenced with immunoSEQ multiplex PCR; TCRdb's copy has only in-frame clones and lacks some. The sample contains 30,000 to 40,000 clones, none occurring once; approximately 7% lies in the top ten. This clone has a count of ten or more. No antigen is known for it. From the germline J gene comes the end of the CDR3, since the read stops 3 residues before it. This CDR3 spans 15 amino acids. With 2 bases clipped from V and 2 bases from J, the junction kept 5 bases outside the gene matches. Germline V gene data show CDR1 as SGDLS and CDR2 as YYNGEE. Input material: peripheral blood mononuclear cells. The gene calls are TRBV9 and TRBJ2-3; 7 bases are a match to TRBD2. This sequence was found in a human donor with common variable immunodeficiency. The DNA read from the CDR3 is TGTGCCAGCAGCGTCTGGGGGGGGTACACAGATACG. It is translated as CASSVWGGYTDT. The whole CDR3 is CASSVWGGYTDTQYF.